These 9 T cell receptor beta chains were all obtained from the same sample, sequenced in a study of shared clonotypes between healthy human individuals. Positive CCR7 selection of CD45RO-negative cells yielded the naive CD8 cells, and terminally differentiated effector memory CD45RA+ cells were excluded. Clones were read by immunoSEQ multiplex PCR, and TCRdb kept only the in-frame ones, dropping some. The data contain about 1,800,000 clones, roughly 94% of them singletons. Sequencing was carried out using naive CD8+ T cells sorted from blood. Receptors originate from a man younger than 30 in good health.

This clone was seen once. This sequence joins TRBV28 and TRBJ2-7; 7 bases align to TRBD1. The germline gives CDR1 MDHEN, CDR2 SYDVKM. The trim removed 8 bases at V and 1 base at J, leaving 5 bases unmatched. This CDR3 spans 13 amino acids. CDR3 DNA sequence: TGTGCCAGCTTTCCGGGACAGTCCTACGAGCAGTACTTC. It encodes CASFPGQSYEQYF.

Concerning this clone: Other DNA sequences in the sample encode the same CDR3. J is TRBJ2-3 and V is TRBV29-1; 7 nucleotides align to TRBD2. This CDR3 comprises 13 residues. Germline CDR1 and CDR2: SQVTM and ANQGSEA. The V gene end was trimmed by 3 bases and the J gene end by 4 bases; junction bases not matched to a gene: 4. The CDR3 region has the DNA TGCAGCGTTGACGGACTAGTCCCAGATACGCAGTATTTT. It yields the protein CSVDGLVPDTQYF.

The V call is TRBV9, the J call TRBJ2-7; D possibly corresponds to TRBD2 (5 bases). Germline V gene lookup returns CDR1 SGDLS and CDR2 YYNGEE. The V end was cut by 4 bases, the J end by 1 base, with 15 bases between. The CDR3 extends over 15 amino acids. The CDR3 spells CASSSGIAQSYEQYF. DNA for the CDR3: TGTGCCAGCAGCTCGGGAATCGCCCAGTCCTACGAGCAGTACTTC.

The V call is TRBV5-1, the J call TRBJ2-1; a weak D match, TRBD2 (5 bases). Germline values: CDR1 SGHRS, CDR2 YFSETQ. This CDR3 has 16 amino acids. The germline V and J ends were trimmed by 0 bases and 0 bases, with 10 bases remaining between them. The CDR3 is CASSLASSSSYNEQFF. The CDR3 DNA is TGCGCCAGCAGCTTGGCTAGCAGTAGCTCCTACAATGAGCAGTTCTTC.

The gene calls are TRBV7-8 and TRBJ2-7; TRBD2 is a possible D gene (5 bases). The V gene lost 4 bases and the J gene lost 0 bases, with 16 bases spanning the gap. Germline CDR1 SGHVS, CDR2 FQNEAQ. This CDR3 spans 16 amino acids. This CDR3 is CASSSPSGESSYEQYF. The CDR3 bases are TGTGCCAGCAGCTCCCCTTCCGGGGAGAGCTCCTACGAGCAGTACTTC.

The rearrangement joins TRBV7-9 to TRBJ2-1, with D unclear. CDR3 length: 18 amino acids. Germline V lookup: CDR1 SEHNR, CDR2 FQNEAQ (reference sequence). The V end was cut by 6 bases, the J end by 0 bases, with 21 bases between. The CDR3 sequence is CASSSSVLLTSSYNEQFF. CDR3 DNA: TGTGCCAGCAGTTCATCGGTCCTGCTCACGAGCTCCTACAATGAGCAGTTCTTC.

The chain carries TRBV6-1 and TRBJ1-3; no firm D call. V lost 4 bases and J 2 bases, leaving 6 bases between the germline ends. Germline CDR1 reads MNHNS; CDR2 reads SASEGT. The CDR3 sequence is 13 residues long. Here the CDR3 DNA reads TGTGCCAGCAGTGCTGGGGCTGGAAACACCATATATTTT. This gives the protein CASSAGAGNTIYF.

About this clone: The junction departs from the called germline gene at one end, perhaps through a read error. V is TRBV7-7 and J is TRBJ1-2; 10 nucleotides match TRBD1. The length of the CDR3 is 18 residues. CDR1 SSHAT and CDR2 FNYEAQ come from the germline V gene (reference sequence). The CDR3 DNA follows: TGTGCTAGCAGCGTCGGGACAGGGGAGTCTAGCGGCTTCTATGGCTACACCTTC. Its protein is CASSVGTGESSGFYGYTF. Full variable domain (outside the CDR3, taken from reference TRBV7-7 and TRBJ1-2): GAGVSQSPRYKVTKRGQDVTLRCDPISSHATLYWYQQALGQGPEFLTYFNYEAQPDKSGLPSDRFSAERPEGSISTLTIQRTEQRDSAMYRCASSVGTGESSGFYGYTFGSGTRLTVV.

The chain has TRBV7-2 and TRBJ2-5; D perhaps matches TRBD2 (5 bases). This CDR3 has 17 residues. The V end was cut by 0 bases, the J end by 2 bases, with 16 bases between. Germline V gives CDR1 SGHTA, CDR2 FQGNSA. The CDR3, as DNA: TGTGCCAGCAGCTTAGCTTGGGGTAGCGCAGAGCAAGAGACCCAGTACTTC. Translation: CASSLAWGSAEQETQYF.